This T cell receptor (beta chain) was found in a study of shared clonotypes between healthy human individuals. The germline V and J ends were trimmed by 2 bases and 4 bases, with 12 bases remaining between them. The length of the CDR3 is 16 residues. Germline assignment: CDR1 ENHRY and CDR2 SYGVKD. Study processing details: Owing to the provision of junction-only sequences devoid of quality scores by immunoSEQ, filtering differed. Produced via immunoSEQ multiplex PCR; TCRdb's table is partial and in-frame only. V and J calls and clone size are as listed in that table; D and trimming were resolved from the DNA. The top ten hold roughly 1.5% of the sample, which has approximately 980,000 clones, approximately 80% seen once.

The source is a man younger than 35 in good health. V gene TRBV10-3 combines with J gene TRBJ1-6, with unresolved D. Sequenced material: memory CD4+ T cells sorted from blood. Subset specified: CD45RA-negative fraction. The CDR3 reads CAISEGMDGYNSPLHF. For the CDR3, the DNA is TGTGCCATCAGTGAGGGAATGGATGGGTATAATTCACCCCTCCACTTT.